Listed here are 29 T cell receptor beta chains from one sample, sequenced in a study of technical replicates of blood from a handful of donors. Profiling relied on immunoSEQ multiplex PCR, and the TCRdb table lists in-frame clones only, not all of them. The sample consists of tens of thousands of clones, around 93% of them appearing once. The sample was PBMCs. The receptor set was obtained from a human donor in good health. Some clones in this sample may be carry-over from other donors' samples.

The chain is built from TRBV5-1 and TRBJ1-2, with 9 bases fitting TRBD1. The length of the CDR3 is 13 residues. V was clipped by 5 bases and J by 8 bases; unmatched bases: 7. The germline gives CDR1 SGHRS, CDR2 YFSETQ. The CDR3 bases are TGCGCCAGCAGTATGGGACAGGGTGGCGGCTACACCTTC. This gives the protein CASSMGQGGGYTF.

This chain links TRBV6-6 with TRBJ2-7; perhaps TRBD1 as D (6 bases). From germline, CDR1 is MNHNY and CDR2 SVGAGI (reference sequence). This CDR3 has 15 amino acids. The ends were cut back, 4 bases at V and 3 bases at J, with 16 bases in the middle. In DNA form, the CDR3 reads TGTGCCAGCAGTTTGTCAGGGGCGAGGTTCTACGAGCAGTACTTC. This gives the protein CASSLSGARFYEQYF.

The chain links TRBV7-8 to TRBJ2-3, with 11 bases that match TRBD2. The CDR3 loop spans 16 amino acids. V lost 5 bases, J lost 2 bases, and 6 bases stayed unmatched. Germline V CDR1 and CDR2: SGHVS, FQNEAQ. CDR3 sequence (DNA): TGTGCCAGCAGCCCCCGACTAGCGGGGTACACAGATACGCAGTATTTT. This encodes CASSPRLAGYTDTQYF.

The chain couples TRBV9 to TRBJ2-6; D is unresolved. The V and J ends lost 0 bases and 1 base respectively, with 14 bases between them. The CDR3 length is 18 residues. Germline CDR1 SGDLS, CDR2 YYNGEE. CDR3 in amino acids: CASSVGAGSGSGANVLTF. CDR3 nucleotide sequence: TGTGCCAGCAGCGTAGGTGCAGGTTCAGGATCTGGGGCCAACGTCCTGACTTTC.

This chain uses TRBV5-4 with TRBJ1-6, with 7 bases lining up with TRBD1. This CDR3 has 17 amino acids. The germline V gene encodes CDR1 SGHNT and CDR2 YYREEE (reference sequence). Germline trimming cut 3 bases from V and 0 bases from J; bases unmatched to any gene: 6. This chain's CDR3 is CASSSGTERSYNSPLHF. The CDR3 region has the DNA TGTGCCAGCAGCTCCGGGACAGAACGCTCCTATAATTCACCCCTCCACTTT.

V usage is TRBV11-3 and J usage is TRBJ2-2; possibly TRBD1 for D (5 bases). Germline V gene sequence: CDR1 SGHNT, CDR2 YENEEA. Deletions cut 6 bases from V and 4 bases from J, with 12 bases between. The CDR3 extends over 14 amino acids. As DNA, the CDR3 is TGTGCCAGCAGTTGGGGCGACCCCACCGGGGAGCTGTTTTTT. Its translation: CASSWGDPTGELFF.

The chain employs TRBV18 and TRBJ1-1; tentative D call: TRBD1 (5 bases). CDR1 is KGHSH and CDR2 is LQKENI in the germline V gene. The CDR3 length is 13 residues. V lost 3 bases and J 4 bases, leaving 9 bases between the germline ends. The CDR3 loop is CASSPIRGTEAFF. The CDR3 coding sequence is TGTGCCAGCTCACCGATAAGGGGCACTGAAGCTTTCTTT.

The chain carries TRBV28 and TRBJ1-2; TRBD1 matches at 7 bases. Germline trimming cut 5 bases from V and 0 bases from J; bases unmatched to any gene: 9. The CDR3 length is 16 residues. Germline CDR1 reads MDHEN; CDR2 reads SYDVKM. The CDR3 sequence: CASSLPVGQPNYGYTF. The CDR3 nucleotides read TGTGCCAGCAGTCTCCCTGTGGGACAGCCTAACTATGGCTACACCTTC.

The chain carries TRBV7-8 and TRBJ2-2; no clear D. This CDR3 spans 20 amino acids. Germline CDR1 reads SGHVS; CDR2 reads FQNEAQ. V was trimmed by 0 bases and J by 0 bases, leaving 20 bases between them. The CDR3 loop reads CASSLARHPAQGTNTGELFF. The CDR3 region has the DNA TGTGCCAGCAGCTTAGCCCGACATCCGGCGCAAGGAACGAACACCGGGGAGCTGTTTTTT.

This CDR3 reads CASSLGAGENSPLHF. For the CDR3, the DNA is TGCGCCAGCAGCTTGGGGGCAGGGGAGAACTCACCCCTCCACTTT. V gene TRBV5-1 combines with J gene TRBJ1-6, with D tentatively TRBD1 (6 bases). Trimming removed 0 bases at V and 10 bases at J, with 14 bases between. CDR1 SGHRS and CDR2 YFSETQ come from the germline V gene. CDR3 length: 15 residues.

This clone was seen once. The chain carries TRBV18 and TRBJ1-1; 7 bases map to TRBD1. Germline CDR1 is KGHSH and CDR2 is LQKENI. This CDR3 region has 14 residues. V shed 6 bases, J shed 4 bases, and the junction held 8 bases outside the gene matches. The DNA of the CDR3 is TGTGCCAGCTCCCCAGCAGGGGACAGCACTGAAGCTTTCTTT. It yields the protein CASSPAGDSTEAFF.

The chain has TRBV25-1 and TRBJ1-2; maybe TRBD1 (5 bases). V was cut by 3 bases and J by 1 base, with 12 bases left in between. In germline, CDR1 is MGHDK, CDR2 SYGVNS. The CDR3 contains 15 residues. The CDR3 DNA is TGTGCCAGCAGTGAGCCGGGACTCAGTAACTATGGCTACACCTTC. Its protein product is CASSEPGLSNYGYTF.

This clone has just one count. The chain couples TRBV5-1 to TRBJ2-7; 7 nucleotides match TRBD1. Germline CDR1 reads SGHRS; CDR2 reads YFSETQ. V shed 0 bases and J 1 base; nucleotides not matched to a gene: 1. The CDR3 runs to 14 residues. The CDR3 DNA is TGCGCCAGCAGCTTGGTACAGGGGTCCTACGAGCAGTACTTC. It encodes CASSLVQGSYEQYF.

The chain has TRBV5-8 and TRBJ1-5; D remains unclear. The CDR3 has 15 amino acids. Trimming left V 2 bases short and J 3 bases short, with 12 bases between. Germline CDR1 SGHTS, CDR2 YDEGEE. The CDR3 DNA sequence: TGTGCCAGCAGCTTTGAGCTAACAGACAATCAGCCCCAGCATTTT. Protein product: CASSFELTDNQPQHF. The entire variable domain, with the rest obtained from reference TRBV5-8 and TRBJ1-5, is as follows: EAGVTQSPTHLIKTRGQQATLRCSPISGHTSVYWYQQALGLGLQFLLWYDEGEERNRGNFPPRFSGRQFPNYSSELNVNALELEDSALYLCASSFELTDNQPQHFGDGTRLSIL.

The chain couples TRBV20-1 to TRBJ2-7; D remains ambiguous. Germline loops: CDR1 DFQATT, CDR2 SNEGSKA (reference sequence). The CDR3 has 11 residues. The V and J ends lost 6 bases and 6 bases respectively, with 12 bases between them. The CDR3: CSAPRSGEQYF. The CDR3 DNA sequence: TGCAGTGCCCCAAGGTCGGGCGAGCAGTACTTC.

The J gene is TRBJ2-2, the V gene TRBV6-1, with TRBD2 matching 9 bases. This CDR3 spans 15 amino acids. Germline V gene data show CDR1 as MNHNS and CDR2 as SASEGT. The ends lost 1 base at V and 6 bases at J; junction bases unmatched: 3. CDR3 in DNA: TGTGCCAGCAGTGAAGAAATAGCGGGGGCCGGGGAGCTGTTTTTT. Its translation is CASSEEIAGAGELFF.

This chain's CDR3 is CASSPQLTSGNTIYF. The CDR3 coding sequence is TGTGCCAGCAGTCCACAATTAACCTCTGGAAACACCATATATTTT. The J gene is TRBJ1-3, the V gene TRBV6-1; D gene uncertain. The CDR3 covers 15 residues. V lost 5 bases and J 0 bases, leaving 11 bases between the germline ends. From germline, CDR1 is MNHNS and CDR2 SASEGT.

The chain couples TRBV19 to TRBJ2-1; 8 positions match TRBD2. The J segment lost 1 base and the V segment lost 7 bases, leaving 6 bases of the junction unmatched. The CDR3 contains 15 residues. Germline values: CDR1 LNHDA, CDR2 SQIVND (reference sequence). DNA of the CDR3: TGTGCCAGTAATCTAGCGGGCAATTCCTACAATGAGCAGTTCTTC. Amino acid sequence: CASNLAGNSYNEQFF.

This rearrangement joins TRBV7-3 to TRBJ1-6; D possibly corresponds to TRBD1 (6 bases). CDR1 SGHTA and CDR2 FQGTGA come from the germline V gene. This CDR3 is built from 14 residues. V lost 3 bases and J lost 7, with 10 bases in between. CDR3 bases: TGTGCCAGCAGCTTCAGGGGAGGGAATTCACCCCTCCACTTT. It codes for CASSFRGGNSPLHF. Full variable domain (outside the CDR3, taken from reference TRBV7-3 and TRBJ1-6): GAGVSQTPSNKVTEKGKYVELRCDPISGHTALYWYRQSLGQGPEFLIYFQGTGAADDSGLPNDRFFAVRPEGSVSTLKIQRTERGDSAVYLCASSFRGGNSPLHFGNGTRLTVT.

The DNA for the CDR3 is TGTGCCAGCAGTTTGGTCCTACCCGGGGAGCTGTTTTTT. This sequence encodes CASSLVLPGELFF. The chain has TRBV25-1 and TRBJ2-2; D uncertain. This CDR3 region has 13 residues. CDR1 and CDR2 from the germline V gene are MGHDK and SYGVNS. V lost 5 bases to trimming and J lost 6 bases, with 10 bases between them.

V gene TRBV7-2 combines with J gene TRBJ1-6; TRBD1 might be the D (6 bases). V lost 5 bases and J 8 bases, leaving 13 bases between the germline ends. In germline, CDR1 is SGHTA, CDR2 FQGNSA. There are 14 residues in the CDR3. The CDR3 here is CASSIHRVDSPLHF. DNA of the CDR3: TGTGCCAGCAGCATACACAGGGTAGATTCACCCCTCCACTTT.

V is TRBV27 and J is TRBJ1-2, with D possibly TRBD1 on 5 matching bases. The V gene lost 6 bases and the J gene lost 4 bases, with 12 bases spanning the gap. The germline V gene has CDR1 MNHEY and CDR2 SMNVEV (reference sequence). CDR3 length: 13 amino acids. The CDR3 loop reads CASRALTGYGYTF. In nucleotides, the CDR3 is TGTGCCAGCAGGGCACTTACAGGCTATGGCTACACCTTC.

The V call is TRBV7-2, the J call TRBJ1-1; D unclear. V was clipped by 1 base and J by 6 bases, with 12 bases between them. The CDR3 is 14 amino acids. Per germline, CDR1 SGHTA and CDR2 FQGNSA. CDR3 amino acids: CASSLDGRGSEAFF. CDR3 bases: TGTGCCAGCAGCTTAGATGGGAGAGGCTCTGAAGCTTTCTTT.

The J gene is TRBJ1-3, the V gene TRBV7-9; D gene ambiguous. V was pared by 1 base and J by 1 base, with 11 bases between. This CDR3 is 16 amino acids long. Per the germline V gene, CDR1 is SEHNR and CDR2 is FQNEAQ (reference sequence). This CDR3 reads CASSLGGLSSGNTIYF. The CDR3 region has the DNA TGTGCCAGCAGCTTAGGAGGACTATCTTCTGGAAACACCATATATTTT.

This clone was seen a single time. The chain joins TRBV7-8 to TRBJ2-7; 8 nucleotides align to TRBD2. This CDR3 comprises 16 residues. CDR1 is SGHVS, CDR2 FQNEAQ, per germline. V lost 5 bases to trimming and J lost 5 bases; unmatched junction nucleotides: 14. The CDR3: CASSPGRLAGLDEQYF. CDR3 nucleotide sequence: TGTGCCAGCAGCCCGGGCAGGCTAGCGGGTCTTGACGAGCAGTACTTC.

The chain has TRBV5-6 and TRBJ2-1; D is possibly TRBD2 (6 bases). Trimming removed 1 base at V and 6 bases at J, with 14 bases between. Looked up from germline, CDR1 is SGHDT and CDR2 is YYEEEE. The length of the CDR3 is 15 residues. The CDR3 region is CASSLRSAGSNEQFF. The CDR3 DNA is TGTGCCAGCAGCTTGCGGTCGGCGGGAAGCAATGAGCAGTTCTTC.

The rearrangement uses TRBV6-5 and TRBJ2-5, with D maybe TRBD2 (6 bases). V dropped 0 bases and J dropped 1 base, with 9 bases sitting between them. The CDR3 length is 15 residues. In germline, CDR1 is MNHEY, CDR2 SVGAGI. CDR3 amino acids: CASSYSTGVQETQYF. DNA for the CDR3: TGTGCCAGCAGTTACTCGACGGGGGTCCAAGAGACCCAGTACTTC.

The V and J genes are TRBV7-9 and TRBJ1-1; D ambiguous. The V end lost 5 bases, the J end lost 6 bases, and 7 bases lay between the germline ends. The CDR3 covers 11 residues. CDR1 is SEHNR, CDR2 FQNEAQ, per germline (reference sequence). CDR3 nucleotides: TGTGCCAGCAGCCTCCTCTCTGAAGCTTTCTTT. It specifies CASSLLSEAFF.

This chain joins TRBV7-3 and TRBJ2-3; no clear D. The CDR3 loop spans 13 amino acids. With 0 bases removed from V and 1 base from J, the gap between germline ends came to 2 bases. The germline V gene encodes CDR1 SGHTA and CDR2 FQGTGA. The CDR3 DNA follows: TGTGCCAGCAGCTTAACCGGCACAGATACGCAGTATTTT. Protein sequence: CASSLTGTDTQYF. The full variable domain, completed using reference TRBV7-3 and TRBJ2-3, is GAGVSQTPSNKVTEKGKYVELRCDPISGHTALYWYRQSLGQGPEFLIYFQGTGAADDSGLPNDRFFAVRPEGSVSTLKIQRTERGDSAVYLCASSLTGTDTQYFGPGTRLTVL.